These 11 T cell receptor beta chains were all obtained from the same sample, sequenced in a study of T cell responses to AZD1222 COVID-19 vaccine. Data came from immunoSEQ multiplex PCR; TCRdb stores just in-frame clones and leaves some out. This table has about 130,000 clones, over 75% appearing once. Sequenced here: peripheral blood, sampled on day 0 of AZD1222 vaccination. The receptors were gathered from an adult in good health.

This chain connects TRBV6-6 to TRBJ2-1; the D is unclear. The ends were cut back, 7 bases at V and 7 bases at J, with 8 bases in the middle. The CDR3 runs 11 residues. Germline V gene sequence: CDR1 MNHNY, CDR2 SVGAGI (reference sequence). CDR3 in amino acids: CASKLGNEQFF. The CDR3 coding sequence is TGTGCCAGCAAGCTAGGGAATGAGCAGTTCTTC.

The chain carries TRBV7-3 and TRBJ2-2; TRBD2 aligns across 10 bases. The ends lost 2 bases at V and 2 bases at J; junction bases unmatched: 5. CDR3 length: 17 amino acids. Germline lookup yields CDR1 SGHTA and CDR2 FQGTGA. The CDR3: CASSLAKRGGNTGELFF. CDR3 sequence (DNA): TGTGCCAGCAGCTTAGCCAAGCGGGGGGGAAACACCGGGGAGCTGTTTTTT.

This sequence joins TRBV19 and TRBJ2-1; D is perhaps TRBD2 (5 bases). This CDR3 has 13 residues. Trimming left V 5 bases short and J 9 bases short, with 14 bases between. Germline CDR1 LNHDA, CDR2 SQIVND (reference sequence). In DNA form, the CDR3 reads TGTGCCAGTAGTTTGGGGAGAGAGGGTGAGCAGTTCTTC. Its translation is CASSLGREGEQFF.

This chain uses TRBV24-1 with TRBJ2-3; 8 nucleotides line up with TRBD2. In germline, CDR1 is KGHDR, CDR2 SFDVKD. The CDR3 runs to 15 residues. The V and J ends lost 3 bases and 6 bases, in that order; junction bases with no gene match: 7. CDR3: CATSDPNGGADTQYF. The CDR3, as DNA: TGTGCCACCAGTGATCCTAACGGGGGGGCCGATACGCAGTATTTT.

This chain connects TRBV4-1 to TRBJ1-6, with 7 bases fitting TRBD1. Trimming took 1 base from V and 9 from J; bases not matched to a gene: 9. Germline CDR1 reads MGHRA; CDR2 reads YSYEKL. The CDR3 totals 16 residues. The CDR3 region is CASSQVGRGYGSPLHF. DNA for the CDR3: TGCGCCAGCAGCCAAGTGGGCAGGGGGTATGGTTCACCCCTCCACTTT.

The chain recombines TRBV6-5 with TRBJ1-5; D unclear. Per germline, CDR1 MNHEY and CDR2 SVGAGI. This CDR3 spans 13 amino acids. Deletions cut 6 bases from V and 6 bases from J, with 12 bases between. This CDR3 is CASRVGLGQPQHF. CDR3 coding DNA: TGTGCCAGCAGGGTGGGGTTAGGTCAGCCCCAGCATTTT.

This chain joins TRBV11-2 and TRBJ1-1; 8 bases map to TRBD1. The CDR3 is 16 residues long. V gave up 7 bases and J gave up 1 base; unmatched junction bases: 11. Germline V gene lookup returns CDR1 SGHAT and CDR2 FQNNGV. CDR3 amino acids: CASTVLAGGRNTEAFF. CDR3 in DNA: TGTGCCAGCACCGTCCTAGCAGGGGGCCGGAACACTGAAGCTTTCTTT. The full variable domain, in which reference TRBV11-2 and TRBJ1-1 provide the parts outside the CDR3, is EAGVAQSPRYKIIEKRQSVAFWCNPISGHATLYWYQQILGQGPKLLIQFQNNGVVDDSQLPKDRFSAERLKGVDSTLKIQPAKLEDSAVYLCASTVLAGGRNTEAFFGQGTRLTVV.

This sequence joins TRBV2 and TRBJ2-5, with TRBD1 identical over 7 bases. This CDR3 has 15 residues. Germline CDR1 is SNHLY and CDR2 is FYNNEI. The V segment lost 2 bases and the J segment 3 bases; nucleotides outside the gene matches: 6. The CDR3 bases are TGTGCCAGCAGTGAACTCCTGGACAGGAAAGAGACCCAGTACTTC. As protein: CASSELLDRKETQYF.

The J gene is TRBJ1-6, the V gene TRBV9, with D perhaps matching TRBD1 (5 bases). In germline, CDR1 is SGDLS, CDR2 YYNGEE. V shed 2 bases and J shed 2 bases, with 11 bases lying between them. CDR3 size: 16 residues. The CDR3 region is CASSVRDGTYNSPLHF. The CDR3 DNA reads as TGTGCCAGCAGCGTCCGGGACGGAACCTATAATTCACCCCTCCACTTT.

J is TRBJ1-2 and V is TRBV7-2; no definite D call. CDR1 is SGHTA and CDR2 is FQGNSA in the germline V gene. V was shortened by 4 bases and J by 4 bases, with 7 bases between the two germline ends. This CDR3 is built from 12 residues. The CDR3 DNA reads TGTGCCAGCAGCTCAACTATCTATGGCTACACCTTC. Its protein product is CASSSTIYGYTF.

The V gene is TRBV27, the J gene TRBJ2-7; 9 bases match TRBD2. Unmatched junction bases numbered 3, after V lost 6 bases and J lost 0 bases. The CDR3 sequence is 14 residues long. CDR1 and CDR2 from the germline V gene are MNHEY and SMNVEV (reference sequence). CDR3 sequence (DNA): TGTGCCAGCAGCCGCGGGGGGGCCTCCTACGAGCAGTACTTC. Amino acid sequence: CASSRGGASYEQYF.